Listed below are T cell receptor beta chains from one sample, sequenced in a study of CD8 T cells in Susac syndrome. One entry per CDR3 protein results from TCRdb running MiXCR on the immunoSEQ multiplex PCR reads. The repertoire consists of 90,000 or so distinct CDR3 sequences, with roughly 91% occurring once and the leading ten covering less than 0.35%. Sequencing was performed on CD8+ T cells from PBMCs. The receptors shown here come from a human donor in good health. Each CDR3 is given with its conserved first and last residue. D genes are given only for firm matches.

CDR3aa: CASSTGVGNEQFF
CDR3nt: TGTGCCAGTAGTACAGGGGTCGGAAATGAGCAGTTCTTC
d_gene: .
v_gene: TRBV19
j_gene: TRBJ2-1

CDR3aa: CASSLELNEQFF
CDR3nt: TGCGCCAGCAGCTTGGAACTCAATGAGCAGTTCTTC
d_gene: .
v_gene: TRBV5-1
j_gene: TRBJ2-1

CDR3aa: CSARDGRQGSYEQYF
CDR3nt: TGCAGTGCTAGAGATGGGAGACAGGGGTCCTACGAGCAGTACTTC
d_gene: TRBD1
v_gene: TRBV20-1
j_gene: TRBJ2-7

CDR3aa: CSVEDLGGKGVESETQYF
CDR3nt: TGCAGCGTTGAAGATCTTGGGGGAAAAGGGGTGGAATCAGAGACCCAGTACTTC
d_gene: .
v_gene: TRBV29-1
j_gene: TRBJ2-5

CDR3aa: CASSNNYEQYF
CDR3nt: TGTGCCAGCAGTAACAACTACGAGCAGTACTTC
d_gene: .
v_gene: TRBV6-2/TRBV6-3
j_gene: TRBJ2-7

CDR3aa: CSVEDRGQGYQETQYF
CDR3nt: TGCAGCGTTGAAGATCGGGGACAGGGGTACCAAGAGACCCAGTACTTC
d_gene: TRBD1
v_gene: TRBV29-1
j_gene: TRBJ2-5

CDR3aa: CASSLARGTGGSEQYF
CDR3nt: TGTGCCAGCAGCTTAGCGCGGGGGACAGGGGGCAGTGAGCAGTACTTC
d_gene: TRBD1
v_gene: TRBV7-9
j_gene: TRBJ2-7

CDR3aa: CASSEYEAIGANEKLFF
CDR3nt: TGTGCCAGCAGTGAATATGAGGCAATTGGAGCTAATGAAAAACTGTTTTTT
d_gene: .
v_gene: TRBV25-1
j_gene: TRBJ1-4

CDR3aa: CAISIGQGGLPQETQYF
CDR3nt: TGTGCCATCAGCATTGGACAGGGGGGTCTCCCACAAGAGACCCAGTACTTC
d_gene: TRBD1
v_gene: TRBV10-3
j_gene: TRBJ2-5

CDR3aa: CRPDRENEQFF
CDR3nt: TGCAGACCGGACAGGGAAAATGAGCAGTTCTTC
d_gene: TRBD1
v_gene: TRBV20-1
j_gene: TRBJ2-1

CDR3aa: CSAALLDSYLRYF
CDR3nt: TGCAGTGCTGCTCTACTGGACAGTTACCTTCGGTATTTT
d_gene: .
v_gene: TRBV20-1
j_gene: TRBJ2-3

CDR3aa: CASSSSGFYTF
CDR3nt: TGTGCCAGCAGCTCTTCAGGGTTCTACACCTTC
d_gene: .
v_gene: TRBV7-8
j_gene: TRBJ1-2

CDR3aa: CAISDWDTPNTEAFF
CDR3nt: TGTGCCATCAGTGATTGGGACACCCCGAACACTGAAGCTTTCTTT
d_gene: .
v_gene: TRBV10-3
j_gene: TRBJ1-1

CDR3aa: CSVEGGQLYYRYTF
CDR3nt: TGCAGCGTTGAAGGTGGACAGTTATACTATCGCTACACCTTC
d_gene: .
v_gene: TRBV29-1
j_gene: TRBJ1-2

CDR3aa: CASSLGVGENYEQYF
CDR3nt: TGCGCCAGCAGCTTGGGGGTCGGAGAGAACTACGAGCAGTACTTC
d_gene: .
v_gene: TRBV5-1
j_gene: TRBJ2-7

CDR3aa: CASSLGERAVNIQYF
CDR3nt: TGTGCCAGCAGCTTAGGTGAAAGAGCAGTAAACATTCAGTACTTC
d_gene: .
v_gene: TRBV7-9
j_gene: TRBJ2-4

CDR3aa: CASQRPTGANEKLFF
CDR3nt: TGTGCCTCTCAGAGACCCACGGGGGCTAATGAAAAACTGTTTTTT
d_gene: .
v_gene: TRBV30
j_gene: TRBJ1-4

CDR3aa: CSARPWRGEADTQYF
CDR3nt: TGCAGTGCTAGGCCATGGCGGGGGGAGGCAGATACGCAGTATTTT
d_gene: TRBD2
v_gene: TRBV20-1
j_gene: TRBJ2-3

CDR3aa: CASSVPLATYQETQYF
CDR3nt: TGTGCCAGCAGCGTCCCTCTAGCGACGTACCAAGAGACCCAGTACTTC
d_gene: .
v_gene: TRBV7-9
j_gene: TRBJ2-5

CDR3aa: CASRRDRPGNTIYF
CDR3nt: TGTGCCAGCAGACGGGACAGGCCCGGAAACACCATATATTTT
d_gene: TRBD1
v_gene: TRBV6-2/TRBV6-3
j_gene: TRBJ1-3

CDR3aa: CASGQGGYQETQYF
CDR3nt: TGTGCCAGCGGTCAAGGGGGTTACCAAGAGACCCAGTACTTC
d_gene: .
v_gene: TRBV11-2
j_gene: TRBJ2-5

CDR3aa: CASSYGALSYEQYF
CDR3nt: TGTGCCAGCAGTTACGGGGCACTCTCCTACGAGCAGTACTTC
d_gene: .
v_gene: TRBV6-5
j_gene: TRBJ2-7

CDR3aa: CASSLVPRGWGYTF
CDR3nt: TGTGCCAGCAGTTTAGTCCCGAGGGGGTGGGGCTACACCTTC
d_gene: .
v_gene: TRBV6-5
j_gene: TRBJ1-2

CDR3aa: CASSLMVGTEQYF
CDR3nt: TGTGCCAGCAGCCTCATGGTGGGGACTGAGCAGTATTTT
d_gene: .
v_gene: TRBV9
j_gene: TRBJ2-3

CDR3aa: CASSVDGDLLYEQYF
CDR3nt: TGTGCCAGCAGCGTAGACGGGGATCTCCTCTACGAGCAGTACTTC
d_gene: .
v_gene: TRBV9
j_gene: TRBJ2-7

CDR3aa: CSVRGGMNTEAFF
CDR3nt: TGCAGCGTTCGGGGGGGAATGAACACTGAAGCTTTCTTT
d_gene: .
v_gene: TRBV29-1
j_gene: TRBJ1-1

CDR3aa: CASSYSPYNSPLHF
CDR3nt: TGTGCCAGCAGTTACTCCCCCTATAATTCACCCCTCCACTTT
d_gene: .
v_gene: TRBV6-6
j_gene: TRBJ1-6

CDR3aa: CAITEGAGGTDTQYF
CDR3nt: TGTGCCATCACCGAGGGGGCAGGAGGGACAGATACGCAGTATTTT
d_gene: .
v_gene: TRBV10-3
j_gene: TRBJ2-3

CDR3aa: CAAGGTGELFF
CDR3nt: TGTGCCGCCGGGGGGACCGGGGAGCTGTTTTTT
d_gene: TRBD2
v_gene: TRBV24-1
j_gene: TRBJ2-2

CDR3aa: CASSQDMGAHEKLFF
CDR3nt: TGTGCCAGCAGCCAAGATATGGGGGCGCACGAAAAACTGTTTTTT
d_gene: .
v_gene: TRBV3-1
j_gene: TRBJ1-4

CDR3aa: CASPLVQIYNEQFF
CDR3nt: TGTGCCAGCCCCCTAGTCCAAATCTACAATGAGCAGTTCTTC
d_gene: .
v_gene: TRBV7-3
j_gene: TRBJ2-1

CDR3aa: CASSLDRSDTEAFF
CDR3nt: TGCGCCAGCAGCTTGGACAGATCCGACACTGAAGCTTTCTTT
d_gene: .
v_gene: TRBV5-1
j_gene: TRBJ1-1

CDR3aa: CSARDLGQGYNSPLHF
CDR3nt: TGCAGTGCTAGAGACCTGGGACAGGGGTATAATTCACCCCTCCACTTT
d_gene: TRBD1
v_gene: TRBV20-1
j_gene: TRBJ1-6

CDR3aa: CASSLGQGGYTF
CDR3nt: TGTGCCAGCAGCTTGGGACAGGGCGGCTACACCTTC
d_gene: TRBD1
v_gene: TRBV5-6
j_gene: TRBJ1-2

CDR3aa: CASSLGVTGHYGYTF
CDR3nt: TGTGCCAGCAGCTTGGGAGTGACAGGGCACTATGGCTACACCTTC
d_gene: TRBD1
v_gene: TRBV5-6
j_gene: TRBJ1-2

CDR3aa: CASSDGLAGSTDTQYF
CDR3nt: TGTGCCAGCAGTGACGGTTTAGCGGGGAGCACAGATACGCAGTATTTT
d_gene: TRBD2
v_gene: TRBV2
j_gene: TRBJ2-3

CDR3aa: CASSLLEGHLNEKLFF
CDR3nt: TGTGCCAGCAGCCTACTGGAGGGACACCTAAATGAAAAACTGTTTTTT
d_gene: .
v_gene: TRBV7-9
j_gene: TRBJ1-4

CDR3aa: CASQGLTSTGELFF
CDR3nt: TGTGCCAGCCAGGGGCTCACATCGACCGGGGAGCTGTTTTTT
d_gene: .
v_gene: TRBV7-9
j_gene: TRBJ2-2

CDR3aa: CSAGGGNTGELFF
CDR3nt: TGCAGCGCTGGCGGGGGGAACACCGGGGAGCTGTTTTTT
d_gene: TRBD2
v_gene: TRBV29-1
j_gene: TRBJ2-2

CDR3aa: CASLGRGSYEQYF
CDR3nt: TGTGCCAGCCTCGGCAGGGGGTCCTACGAGCAGTACTTC
d_gene: TRBD1
v_gene: TRBV5-8
j_gene: TRBJ2-7

CDR3aa: CASSPIGRASTDTQYF
CDR3nt: TGTGCCAGCAGCCCGATAGGGCGGGCTAGCACAGATACGCAGTATTTT
d_gene: .
v_gene: TRBV7-8
j_gene: TRBJ2-3

CDR3aa: CASSDNPGTSKADTQYF
CDR3nt: TGTGCCAGCAGCGACAACCCGGGGACTAGCAAGGCAGATACGCAGTATTTT
d_gene: TRBD2
v_gene: TRBV12-3/TRBV12-4
j_gene: TRBJ2-3

CDR3aa: CASSDPGGNTEAFF
CDR3nt: TGTGCCAGCAGTGACCCAGGGGGGAACACTGAAGCTTTCTTT
d_gene: TRBD1
v_gene: TRBV2
j_gene: TRBJ1-1

CDR3aa: CASSLEGDTQYF
CDR3nt: TGTGCCAGCAGTTTAGAGGGGGATACGCAGTATTTT
d_gene: .
v_gene: TRBV13
j_gene: TRBJ2-3

CDR3aa: CASSPSGGNPYEQYF
CDR3nt: TGTGCCAGCAGCCCAAGCGGGGGTAACCCCTACGAGCAGTACTTC
d_gene: TRBD2
v_gene: TRBV7-3
j_gene: TRBJ2-7